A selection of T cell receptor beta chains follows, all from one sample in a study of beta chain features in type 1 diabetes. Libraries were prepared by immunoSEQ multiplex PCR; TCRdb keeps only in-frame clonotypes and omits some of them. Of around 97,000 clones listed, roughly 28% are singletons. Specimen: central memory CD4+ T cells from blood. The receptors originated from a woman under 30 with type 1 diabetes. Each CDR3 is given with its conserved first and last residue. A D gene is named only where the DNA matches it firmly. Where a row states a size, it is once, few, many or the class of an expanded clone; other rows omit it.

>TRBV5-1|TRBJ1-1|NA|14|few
CASSLAGRDTEAFF
TGCGCCAGCAGCTTGGCAGGGAGGGACACTGAAGCTTTCTTT
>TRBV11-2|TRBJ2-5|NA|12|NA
CASTSRGETQYF
TGTGCCAGCACCTCGAGAGGGGAGACCCAGTACTTC
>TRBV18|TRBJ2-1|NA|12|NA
CASSPRDNEQFF
TGTGCCAGCTCACCCCGGGACAATGAGCAGTTCTTC
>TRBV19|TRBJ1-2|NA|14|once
CASSPMDNFGGYTF
TGTGCCAGTAGTCCCATGGACAATTTCGGAGGCTACACCTTC
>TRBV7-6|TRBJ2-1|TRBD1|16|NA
CASSATRDRAHNEQFF
TGTGCCAGCAGCGCAACCCGGGACAGGGCACACAATGAGCAGTTCTTC
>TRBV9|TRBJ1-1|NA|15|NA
CASSVDGGANTEAFF
TGTGCCAGCAGCGTAGATGGAGGGGCGAACACTGAAGCTTTCTTT
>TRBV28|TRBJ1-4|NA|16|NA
CASSSGLWTRNEKLFF
TGTGCCAGCAGTTCAGGGCTATGGACCCGAAATGAAAAACTGTTTTTT
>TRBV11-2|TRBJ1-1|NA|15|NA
CASSPWDTRNTEAFF
TGTGCCAGCAGCCCTTGGGACACCAGGAACACTGAAGCTTTCTTT
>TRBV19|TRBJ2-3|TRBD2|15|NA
CASGGLAGGRDTQYF
TGTGCCAGTGGGGGACTAGCGGGAGGGAGAGATACGCAGTATTTT
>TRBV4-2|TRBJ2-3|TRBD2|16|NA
CASSRDGLAGEDTQYF
TGTGCCAGCAGCCGAGACGGACTAGCGGGAGAAGATACGCAGTATTTT
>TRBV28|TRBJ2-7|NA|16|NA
CASSQTRDTSSYEQYF
TGTGCCAGCAGTCAGACTAGAGACACCTCTTCCTACGAGCAGTACTTC
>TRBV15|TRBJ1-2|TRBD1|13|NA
CATSLRGQDGYTF
TGTGCCACCAGCCTCAGGGGGCAGGATGGCTACACCTTC
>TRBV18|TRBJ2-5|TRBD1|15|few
CASSRGQAAQETQYF
TGTGCCAGCTCACGTGGACAGGCGGCCCAAGAGACCCAGTACTTC
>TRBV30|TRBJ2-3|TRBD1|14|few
CAWKGGGLGDTQYF
TGTGCCTGGAAAGGGGGCGGGCTCGGGGATACGCAGTATTTT
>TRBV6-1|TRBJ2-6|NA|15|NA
CASSLVVSGANVLTF
TGTGCCAGCAGTCTGGTAGTCTCTGGGGCCAACGTCCTGACTTTC
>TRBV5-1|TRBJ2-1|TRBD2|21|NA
CASSLAGATGTSGSRYNEQFF
TGCGCCAGCAGCTTGGCCGGTGCCACGGGGACTAGCGGGAGCCGCTACAATGAGCAGTTCTTC
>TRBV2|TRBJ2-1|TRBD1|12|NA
CASSYRGNEQFF
TGTGCCAGCAGTTACAGGGGAAATGAGCAGTTCTTC
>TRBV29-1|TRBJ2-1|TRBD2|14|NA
CSVDRSGSYNEQFF
TGCAGCGTTGATCGAAGCGGGAGTTACAATGAGCAGTTCTTC